This T cell receptor (beta chain) was documented in a study of OX40 agonist ivuxolimab in advanced cancers. Worth noting for this clone: Its antigen is currently unknown.

The CDR3 covers 12 residues. V lost 4 bases to trimming and J lost 7 bases; unmatched junction nucleotides: 3. Germline V gene data show CDR1 as SGHDN and CDR2 as FVKESK. Profiling relied on immunoSEQ multiplex PCR, and the TCRdb table lists in-frame clones only, not all of them. The sample comprises about 11,000 clones, roughly 80% of which are singletons, and 8.5% to 12% rests with the top ten. The study, taken as a whole, reports: Doses of 0.1 to 3.0 mg/kg were accompanied by clonal expansion of CD4+ and CD8+ blood T cells by week 6.

The rearrangement joins TRBV14 to TRBJ2-7; TRBD2 agrees at 8 bases. This receptor was identified in an adult with an advanced solid tumor such as melanoma, head and neck, liver or kidney cancer. The source material was CD4+ or CD8+ T cells sorted from blood, sampled in a trial of the OX40 agonist ivuxolimab. CDR3 region: CASSPGRAEQYF. The CDR3 nucleotides read TGTGCCAGCAGCCCCGGGAGGGCGGAGCAGTACTTC.